The present TCR beta chain was sequenced within a study of T cells after yellow fever vaccination. 5'RACE template switching generated TCR cDNA, adding a universal primer site and UMIs. Each CDR3 protein gets one entry after TCRdb re-called the 5' RACE reads with MiXCR. The table shows 250,000 to 400,000 distinct CDR3 sequences, with roughly 3.9% occurring only once. The study, taken as a whole, reports: Post-booster repertoires contained most primary-vaccination clones again (roughly 95% CD4, approximately 86% CD8). Weaker overall was a secondary response that nonetheless peaked faster, on day 5 versus 15. Just a small share of clonotypes turned up in the CD4 compartment as well as the CD8 compartment.

Germline assignment: CDR1 MNHNY and CDR2 SVGAGI (reference sequence). The CDR3 has 16 amino acids. V lost 0 bases and J 1 base, leaving 12 bases between the germline ends. This clonotype occurred a few times. Its matching antigen is unknown. This TCR was recovered from a man aged 18 to 29 who received the YFV17D yellow fever vaccine. The material was PBMCs, obtained 5 days after the yellow fever booster vaccination. The rearrangement joins TRBV6-6 to TRBJ2-5, with D tentatively TRBD2 (5 bases). Here the CDR3 reads CASSYSPLVTQETQYF. CDR3 in DNA: TGTGCCAGCAGTTACTCGCCACTAGTCACCCAAGAGACCCAGTACTTC.